Listed below are T cell receptor beta chains from one sample, sequenced in a study of T-cell memory formation after mild COVID-19. TCRdb independently ran MiXCR on the 5' RACE reads; one entry per CDR3 protein. The sample includes around 320,000 distinct CDR3 sequences, around 28% seen only once; the top ten take about 13%. The specimen was PBMCs or a T cell subset sorted from them (not recorded which). Source of these receptors: an adult woman who had mild COVID-19 (a few samples of this study predate the infection). Cell type and time point are not known. CDR3s include the opening cysteine and the closing phenylalanine or tryptophan. D genes are given only for firm matches. The size field is filled for only some rows; it gives once, few, many or a size class.

>TRBV9|TRBJ2-7|.|few
TGTGCCAGCAGCGGAGACAGCTGGGTCGGCGAGCAGTACTTC
CASSGDSWVGEQYF
>TRBV6-5|TRBJ2-2|.|.
TGTGCCAGCAGTTACCGGCAATCCACCGGGGAGCTGTTTTTT
CASSYRQSTGELFF
>TRBV30|TRBJ2-3|.|.
TGTGCCTGGAGGGATTTGAGACTGCAGTATTTT
CAWRDLRLQYF
>TRBV14|TRBJ2-1|TRBD2|few
TGTGCCAGCAGCCCCCTGGCTAGCGGGACCATTGAGCAGTTCTTC
CASSPLASGTIEQFF
>TRBV28|TRBJ2-1|.|.
TGTGCCAGCAGTTCCGACAGAGGGCAGTTCTTC
CASSSDRGQFF
>TRBV6-2/TRBV6-3|TRBJ2-1|TRBD2|few
TGTGCCAGCAGTTACGGTAACCCCCTAGCGGGAGGGCCCTCGGATGAGCAGTTCTTC
CASSYGNPLAGGPSDEQFF
>TRBV9|TRBJ2-1|.|.
TGTGCCAGCAGCCCCCAGTTGGCGGGTGAGCAGTTCTTC
CASSPQLAGEQFF
>TRBV6-4|TRBJ2-1|TRBD2|.
TGTGCCAGCAGTCCGACTAGCGGGGGGGCCGATGAGCAGTTCTTC
CASSPTSGGADEQFF
>TRBV18|TRBJ2-7|.|.
TGTGCCAGCTCACCTCGACAGGTCACCTACGAGCAGTACTTC
CASSPRQVTYEQYF
>TRBV6-6|TRBJ2-7|.|few
TGTGCCAGCACCGACCCTGCCGACTACGAGCAGTACTTC
CASTDPADYEQYF
>TRBV11-1|TRBJ2-7|TRBD1|few
TGTGCCAGCAGCTTACGGACAGGCAAAAGCGAGCAGTACTTC
CASSLRTGKSEQYF
>TRBV3-1|TRBJ1-2|.|.
TGTGCCAGCAGCCGATCAGACCTCGACTATGGCTACACCTTC
CASSRSDLDYGYTF
>TRBV12-3/TRBV12-4|TRBJ1-1|TRBD1|.
TGTGCCAGCAGCCTACAGGGGCCTTATGAAGCTTTCTTT
CASSLQGPYEAFF
>TRBV20-1|TRBJ2-7|TRBD1|few
TGCAGTGCTAGCAATCCCGGGACAGTCGGCTACGAGCAGTACTTC
CSASNPGTVGYEQYF
>TRBV30|TRBJ1-5|.|few
TGTGCCTGGACCCAGGGCAATCAGCCCCAGCATTTT
CAWTQGNQPQHF
>TRBV9|TRBJ2-2|.|few
TGTGCCAGCAGCAAGGGCTCGAGGCGGAACACCGGGGAGCTGTTTTTT
CASSKGSRRNTGELFF
>TRBV4-1|TRBJ1-4|.|.
TGCGCCAGCAGCCGCGGACAGCCAACTAATGAAAAACTGTTTTTT
CASSRGQPTNEKLFF
>TRBV20-1|TRBJ2-1|.|few
TGCAGTGCTAGACTGGACGGAAATGAGCAGTTCTTC
CSARLDGNEQFF
>TRBV6-5|TRBJ2-7|.|few
TGTGCCAGCAGCAAAACAGGGTCCGGGTGGACCTACGAGCAGTACTTC
CASSKTGSGWTYEQYF
>TRBV4-2|TRBJ2-5|.|.
TGTGCCAGCAGCCGATTACAAGGAGACGCTGGACAAGAGACCCAGTACTTC
CASSRLQGDAGQETQYF
>TRBV6-5|TRBJ2-7|.|.
TGTGCCAGCAGCGGACCGCCCGCCTACGAGCAGTACTTC
CASSGPPAYEQYF
>TRBV7-9|TRBJ2-1|.|few
TGTGCCATCGAAGGGGATGAGCAGTTCTTC
CAIEGDEQFF
>TRBV7-2|TRBJ2-7|TRBD1|.
TGTGCCAGCAGCTCGGGACAGCCCCCCTACGAGCAGTACTTC
CASSSGQPPYEQYF
>TRBV5-1|TRBJ2-5|TRBD2|few
TGCGCCAGCAGCTTGTCCGCTAGCGGGGGGGCCCGGGAGACCCAGTACTTC
CASSLSASGGARETQYF
>TRBV5-1|TRBJ2-5|.|many
TGCGCCAGCAGCTTGGTCGGGGGCCGAGAGACCCAGTACTTC
CASSLVGGRETQYF
>TRBV2|TRBJ2-5|.|.
TGTGCCAGCAGTGAAGCGTCTGGGATCTTGGAGACCCAGTACTTC
CASSEASGILETQYF
>TRBV5-4|TRBJ2-7|TRBD1|.
TGTGCCAGCAACTCAGGGGGCCCGGCTGGACACTACGAGCAGTACTTC
CASNSGGPAGHYEQYF
>TRBV6-1|TRBJ2-3|.|.
TGTGCCAGCAGCAACAGAGGAATCACAGATACGCAGTATTTT
CASSNRGITDTQYF
>TRBV7-3|TRBJ1-1|TRBD1|.
TGTGCCAGCAGCTCCCCTTTCCCCCGCGCAGGGGGCGAGTGGAACACTGAAGCTTTCTTT
CASSSPFPRAGGEWNTEAFF